These 19 T cell receptor beta chains share one sample of origin, sequenced in a study of cytomegalovirus exposure and HLA in healthy donors. Researchers ran the PCR with 60 Vbeta and 13 Jbeta primers. Some clones are missing from TCRdb's copy, which holds only in-frame ones; the method was immunoSEQ multiplex PCR. The data show about 57,000 clones, with 72% seen just once and less than 9.5% held by the top ten. The sequenced material came from PBMCs. These receptor sequences come from a woman between 50 and 59 years old in good health and CMV-seronegative.

This chain uses TRBV5-1 with TRBJ1-2; D possibly corresponds to TRBD1 (6 bases). The CDR3 sequence is 15 residues long. V lost 0 bases and J lost 7, with 16 bases in between. The V gene's germline CDR1 is SGHRS and CDR2 YFSETQ. DNA of the CDR3: TGCGCCAGCAGCTTGGCCGGAACAGGGATCTTTGGCTACACCTTC. Residues: CASSLAGTGIFGYTF.

J is TRBJ1-4 and V is TRBV5-1; D is possibly TRBD1 (5 bases). V lost 6 bases and J lost 10, with 19 bases in between. Germline V gene sequence: CDR1 SGHRS, CDR2 YFSETQ. The CDR3 totals 14 residues. CDR3 sequence (DNA): TGCGCCAGCAAACCCCCCACGCCCGGGGGAAAACTGTTTTTT. Translating it yields CASKPPTPGGKLFF. The whole variable domain, filled in from reference TRBV5-1 and TRBJ1-4, reads KAGVTQTPRYLIKTRGQQVTLSCSPISGHRSVSWYQQTPGQGLQFLFEYFSETQRNKGNFPGRFSGRQFSNSRSEMNVSTLELGDSALYLCASKPPTPGGKLFFGSGTQLSVL.

V gene TRBV7-6 combines with J gene TRBJ1-2, with 9 bases matching TRBD1. CDR1 is SGHVS, CDR2 FNYEAQ, per germline. CDR3 length: 13 residues. V was clipped by 5 bases and J by 7 bases; unmatched bases: 5. CDR3 sequence (DNA): TGTGCCAGCAGCCCAGGGACAGGGAGTGGCTACACCTTC. Translating it yields CASSPGTGSGYTF.

The J gene is TRBJ2-3, the V gene TRBV28; D might be TRBD1 (6 bases). CDR3 size: 14 residues. V dropped 5 bases and J dropped 0 bases, with 9 bases sitting between them. The V gene's germline CDR1 is MDHEN and CDR2 SYDVKM. The chain's CDR3 is CASSLTGSTDTQYF. In DNA, the CDR3 is TGTGCCAGCAGTCTAACAGGGAGCACAGATACGCAGTATTTT.

The V gene is TRBV7-3, the J gene TRBJ2-7, with 8 bases identical to TRBD1. Germline V gives CDR1 SGHTA, CDR2 FQGTGA. Trimming removed 5 bases from V and 2 bases from J; junction bases left unmatched: 8. This CDR3 has 15 amino acids. The CDR3 here is CASSRGQGPTYEQYF. CDR3 nucleotides: TGTGCCAGCAGCCGCGGACAGGGACCGACCTACGAGCAGTACTTC. Variable domain in full (rest from reference TRBV7-3 and TRBJ2-7): GAGVSQTPSNKVTEKGKYVELRCDPISGHTALYWYRQSLGQGPEFLIYFQGTGAADDSGLPNDRFFAVRPEGSVSTLKIQRTERGDSAVYLCASSRGQGPTYEQYFGPGTRLTVT.

A note on this clone: Here the CDR3 omits its conserved ending phenylalanine or tryptophan, so a read error is the likely source. V is TRBV7-2 and J is TRBJ1-5, with 8 bases that match TRBD1. The CDR3 covers 13 residues. Trimming at V came to 5 bases and at J to 4 bases, leaving 1 base not matched to a gene. The V gene's germline CDR1 is SGHTA and CDR2 FQGNSA. Written as DNA, the CDR3 is TGTGCCAGCAGCCGACAGGGGAATCAGCCCCAGCATGTT. Translated, it gives CASSRQGNQPQHV.

This clone was counted only a few times. The chain couples TRBV7-3 to TRBJ2-5, with D possibly being TRBD2 (6 bases). The CDR3 spans 15 residues. Trimming removed 1 base at V and 0 bases at J, with 9 bases between. The germline CDR1 and CDR2 sequences are SGHTA and FQGTGA. The CDR3 region is CASSLRPGDQETQYF. DNA of the CDR3: TGTGCCAGCAGCTTAAGACCGGGGGACCAAGAGACCCAGTACTTC.

The gene calls are TRBV5-1 and TRBJ1-2; TRBD1 matches at 7 bases. The CDR3 contains 14 residues. Germline V lookup: CDR1 SGHRS, CDR2 YFSETQ. V lost 0 bases to trimming and J lost 4 bases; unmatched junction nucleotides: 3. The CDR3 reads CASSLEGAIYGYTF. The CDR3 DNA reads TGCGCCAGCAGCTTGGAGGGGGCGATCTATGGCTACACCTTC.

The chain combines TRBV30 with TRBJ2-2; D remains unclear. Germline CDR1 is GTSNPN and CDR2 is SVGIG (reference sequence). There are 12 residues in the CDR3. V was cut by 0 bases and J by 12 bases, with 11 bases left in between. The CDR3 spells CAWSVQTTKLFF. In DNA form, the CDR3 reads TGTGCCTGGAGTGTTCAGACAACAAAGCTGTTTTTT.

This clone was seen a single time. The chain is built from TRBV28 and TRBJ1-6, with D possibly being TRBD1 (5 bases). V lost 6 bases to trimming and J lost 1 base, with 13 bases between them. Germline V CDR1 and CDR2: MDHEN, SYDVKM. The CDR3 is 16 residues long. The CDR3 DNA is TGTGCCAGCAGCGGCCTCCAGGGTTCCTATAATTCACCCCTCCACTTT. It yields the protein CASSGLQGSYNSPLHF.

The CDR3 DNA reads TGTGCCAGCGAAGGGCAAGGAGGAAAGTTCTTC. It translates to CASEGQGGKFF. The gene calls are TRBV27 and TRBJ2-1; weak D call: TRBD2 (5 bases). Deletions cut 8 bases from V and 14 bases from J, with 16 bases between. Per the germline V gene, CDR1 is MNHEY and CDR2 is SMNVEV (reference sequence). This CDR3 spans 11 amino acids.

The V call is TRBV7-9, the J call TRBJ2-2, with 10 bases aligning to TRBD2. The junction had 6 bases not matched to a gene; V was cut back by 3 bases and J by 5 bases. The CDR3 consists of 16 residues. Germline loops: CDR1 SEHNR, CDR2 FQNEAQ (reference sequence). CDR3 sequence (DNA): TGTGCCAGCAGCTTCTTACTAGCGGGAAGGACCGGGGAGCTGTTTTTT. Translated: CASSFLLAGRTGELFF.

CDR3: CSARVDYEQYF. For the CDR3, the DNA is TGCAGTGCTAGGGTAGACTACGAGCAGTACTTC. The gene calls are TRBV20-1 and TRBJ2-7; D is unclear. The CDR3 covers 11 residues. Germline V gene sequence: CDR1 DFQATT, CDR2 SNEGSKA (reference sequence). V lost 3 bases, J lost 3 bases, and 6 bases lay in between.

The J gene is TRBJ1-1, the V gene TRBV19, with 9 nucleotides matching TRBD1. The CDR3 has 13 residues. The V segment lost 3 bases and the J segment 8 bases; nucleotides outside the gene matches: 4. The germline gives CDR1 LNHDA, CDR2 SQIVND (reference sequence). In DNA, the CDR3 is TGTGCCAGTAGTATCGGGACAGGGAGGGAAGCTTTCTTT. It codes for CASSIGTGREAFF.

The V call is TRBV11-3, the J call TRBJ2-2; D is perhaps TRBD2 (6 bases). Germline assignment: CDR1 SGHNT and CDR2 YENEEA. This CDR3 has 14 amino acids. V was pared by 5 bases and J by 5 bases, with 12 bases between. CDR3 residues: CASSAEGGTGELFF. The CDR3 DNA reads as TGTGCCAGCAGCGCGGAGGGTGGGACCGGGGAGCTGTTTTTT.

The genes are TRBV7-3 and TRBJ2-3; D is unresolved. The CDR3 is made up of 13 amino acids. The V gene lost 2 bases and the J gene lost 2 bases, with 5 bases spanning the gap. CDR1 SGHTA and CDR2 FQGTGA come from the germline V gene. The CDR3 reads CASSLAITDTQYF. The CDR3 nucleotides are TGTGCCAGCAGCTTAGCGATCACAGATACGCAGTATTTT. The full variable domain, its missing parts supplied by reference TRBV7-3 and TRBJ2-3, is GAGVSQTPSNKVTEKGKYVELRCDPISGHTALYWYRQSLGQGPEFLIYFQGTGAADDSGLPNDRFFAVRPEGSVSTLKIQRTERGDSAVYLCASSLAITDTQYFGPGTRLTVL.

The genes are TRBV19 and TRBJ2-3, with TRBD2 matching over 8 bases. Germline V CDR1 and CDR2: LNHDA, SQIVND (reference sequence). This CDR3 is built from 15 residues. V dropped 9 bases and J dropped 2; count of bases not matched to a gene: 10. The CDR3 DNA reads TGTGCCAGCGCCGAGCGGGGGCTCCCCACAGATACGCAGTATTTT. Encoded protein: CASAERGLPTDTQYF.

The J gene is TRBJ2-5, the V gene TRBV5-8; 7 nucleotides match TRBD2. The CDR3 is made up of 15 amino acids. V lost 4 bases to trimming and J lost 5 bases; unmatched junction nucleotides: 11. Germline V gene lookup returns CDR1 SGHTS and CDR2 YDEGEE. The CDR3 is CASSRQGLVGETQYF. As DNA, the CDR3 is TGTGCCAGCAGCCGCCAAGGACTAGTCGGTGAGACCCAGTACTTC.

The chain couples TRBV28 to TRBJ2-7; D might be TRBD2 (5 bases). The V end was cut by 6 bases, the J end by 3 bases, with 9 bases between. Per the germline V gene, CDR1 is MDHEN and CDR2 is SYDVKM. CDR3 length equals 12 residues. The CDR3 is CASRGSIYEQYF. The CDR3 DNA is TGTGCCAGCAGGGGGAGTATCTACGAGCAGTACTTC.